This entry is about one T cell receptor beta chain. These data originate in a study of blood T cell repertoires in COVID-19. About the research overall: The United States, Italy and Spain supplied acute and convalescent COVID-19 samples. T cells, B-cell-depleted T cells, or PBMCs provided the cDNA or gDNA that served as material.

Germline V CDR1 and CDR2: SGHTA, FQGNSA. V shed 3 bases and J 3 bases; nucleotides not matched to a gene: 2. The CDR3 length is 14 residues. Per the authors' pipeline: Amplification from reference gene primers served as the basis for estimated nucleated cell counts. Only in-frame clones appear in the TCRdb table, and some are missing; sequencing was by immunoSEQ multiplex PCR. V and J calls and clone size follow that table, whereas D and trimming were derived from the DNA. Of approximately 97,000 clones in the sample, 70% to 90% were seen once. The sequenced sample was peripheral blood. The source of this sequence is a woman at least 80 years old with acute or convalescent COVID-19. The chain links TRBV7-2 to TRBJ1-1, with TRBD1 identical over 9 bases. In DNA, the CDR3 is TGTGCCAGCAGCTTCGACAGGGGGGACACTGAAGCTTTCTTT. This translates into CASSFDRGDTEAFF.